Listed here are 9 T cell receptor beta chains from one sample, sequenced in a study of blood T cell repertoires in COVID-19. The method was immunoSEQ multiplex PCR; TCRdb's version includes in-frame clones alone and lacks a portion of them. The sample includes fewer than 110,000 clones, approximately 88% of them seen just once. Sequencing used peripheral blood. The receptors were gathered from a woman aged 60 to 75 with acute or convalescent COVID-19.

The V and J genes are TRBV28 and TRBJ2-7; 10 bases are shared with TRBD2. The CDR3 covers 18 residues. Per germline, CDR1 MDHEN and CDR2 SYDVKM. V lost 5 bases to trimming and J lost 4 bases; unmatched junction nucleotides: 17. The CDR3 coding sequence is TGTGCCAGCAGTCCTCTCGGACTAGCGGAGGTAGTGAGGTACGAGCAGTACTTC. This sequence encodes CASSPLGLAEVVRYEQYF.

The V call is TRBV7-9, the J call TRBJ2-7; 9 bases agree with TRBD2. Germline V lookup: CDR1 SEHNR, CDR2 FQNEAQ (reference sequence). The CDR3 runs to 16 residues. The junction had 10 bases not matched to a gene; V was cut back by 1 base and J by 6 bases. CDR3 protein: CASSLGAGGPASEQYV. The CDR3 DNA reads as TGTGCCAGCAGCTTAGGGGCGGGAGGGCCTGCAAGCGAGCAGTACGTC.

This rearrangement joins TRBV5-1 to TRBJ1-1; tentatively, D is TRBD1 (5 bases). Trimming left V 2 bases short and J 5 bases short, with 16 bases between. Germline-derived CDR1 and CDR2 are SGHRS and YFSETQ. The CDR3 is 15 residues long. CDR3 sequence reads: CASSLQVSGGTEAFF. The CDR3 DNA reads as TGCGCCAGCAGCTTACAGGTTTCAGGCGGTACTGAAGCTTTCTTT.

This clone was observed once. DNA of the CDR3: TGTGCCAGCGGGCAGTTGGGCACTGAAGCTTTCTTT. Translated: CASGQLGTEAFF. This chain links TRBV28 with TRBJ1-1, with unresolved D. From germline, CDR1 is MDHEN and CDR2 SYDVKM. Trimming took off 8 bases at V and 4 bases at J, with 11 bases between the two ends. This CDR3 comprises 12 residues. Using reference TRBV28 and TRBJ1-1 for the parts outside the CDR3, the full variable domain is DVKVTQSSRYLVKRTGEKVFLECVQDMDHENMFWYRQDPGLGLRLIYFSYDVKMKEKGDIPEGYSVSREKKERFSLILESASTNQTSMYLCASGQLGTEAFFGQGTRLTVV.

The DNA for the CDR3 is TGTGCCACCAGTACCCGGACAGGGGGCCAAGAGACCCAGTACTTC. It specifies CATSTRTGGQETQYF. The chain links TRBV24-1 to TRBJ2-5, with TRBD1 matching over 10 bases. Germline CDR1 KGHDR, CDR2 SFDVKD. The CDR3 is 15 residues long. Trimming removed 6 bases from V and 1 base from J; junction bases left unmatched: 4.

The chain carries TRBV19 and TRBJ2-1; 8 bases map to TRBD1. Trimming removed 9 bases from V and 5 bases from J; junction bases left unmatched: 9. Germline CDR1 and CDR2: LNHDA and SQIVND (reference sequence). The CDR3 contains 14 residues. The CDR3 DNA reads as TGTGCCAGCAGGAGACAGGGGTGGGACAATGAGCAGTTCTTC. Translation: CASRRQGWDNEQFF.

The chain combines TRBV7-8 with TRBJ2-4; 7 nucleotides align to TRBD1. CDR3 length: 14 residues. J was trimmed by 8 bases and V by 1 base; bases with no gene match: 5. CDR1 and CDR2 (germline): SGHVS, FQNEAQ. CDR3 region: CASSLGRGLDIQYF. For the CDR3, the DNA is TGTGCCAGCAGCTTAGGAAGGGGGCTAGACATTCAGTACTTC.

The gene calls are TRBV19 and TRBJ2-1; 8 nucleotides line up with TRBD2. The length of the CDR3 is 17 residues. Germline CDR1 is LNHDA and CDR2 is SQIVND (reference sequence). Germline trimming cut 5 bases from V and 7 bases from J; bases unmatched to any gene: 16. CDR3 residues: CASSASLGAGVRNEQFF. The CDR3 nucleotides are TGTGCCAGTAGTGCCTCCCTAGGAGCGGGAGTAAGGAATGAGCAGTTCTTC.

There are a few counts of this clone. The chain has TRBV2 and TRBJ1-5; no firm D call. V lost 4 bases and J 4 bases, leaving 11 bases between the germline ends. CDR1 is SNHLY, CDR2 FYNNEI, per germline. The CDR3 is 14 residues long. As DNA, the CDR3 is TGTGCCAGCAGTGTTTCAGGATATAATCAGCCCCAGCATTTT. Its translation is CASSVSGYNQPQHF.